This passage covers 13 T cell receptor beta chains from one sample sequenced in a study of blood T cell repertoires in COVID-19. Assay: immunoSEQ multiplex PCR; the TCRdb copy retains only in-frame clones and omits some. This table has approximately 140,000 clones, around 84% appearing once. The sample taken for sequencing was PBMCs or T cells enriched from blood (not recorded which). The receptors were sampled from a woman aged 45-65 years who had been exposed to COVID-19.

V gene TRBV6-5 combines with J gene TRBJ1-2; no firm D call. Germline CDR1 MNHEY, CDR2 SVGAGI. The length of the CDR3 is 13 residues. Trimming left V 6 bases short and J 4 bases short, with 12 bases between. In DNA form, the CDR3 reads TGTGCCAGCAGACGGGGAGTAAGCTATGGCTACACCTTC. Translating gives CASRRGVSYGYTF.

This clone was seen a handful of times. This chain joins TRBV5-4 and TRBJ2-1, with a weak D call TRBD2 (6 bases). This CDR3 is built from 16 residues. The germline V gene encodes CDR1 SGHNT and CDR2 YYREEE (reference sequence). V gave up 5 bases and J gave up 7 bases, with 22 bases separating them. CDR3 sequence (DNA): TGTGCCAGCAGGAGCGGTGCTGCGGGGAAATGGAATGAGCAGTTCTTC. The encoded protein is CASRSGAAGKWNEQFF. Full variable domain (remainder filled in from reference TRBV5-4 and TRBJ2-1): ETGVTQSPTHLIKTRGQQVTLRCSSQSGHNTVSWYQQALGQGPQFIFQYYREEENGRGNFPPRFSGLQFPNYSSELNVNALELDDSALYLCASRSGAAGKWNEQFFGPGTRLTVL.

This chain links TRBV7-9 with TRBJ2-1; perhaps TRBD1 as D (6 bases). Per germline, CDR1 SEHNR and CDR2 FQNEAQ (reference sequence). Trimming stripped 2 bases from V and 0 bases from J, with 11 bases between. The CDR3 has 16 amino acids. CDR3 protein: CASSLTGQSSYNEQFF. CDR3 nucleotides: TGTGCCAGCAGCTTAACCGGACAGAGCTCCTACAATGAGCAGTTCTTC. The whole variable domain, remainder taken from reference TRBV7-9 and TRBJ2-1, is DTGVSQNPRHKITKRGQNVTFRCDPISEHNRLYWYRQTLGQGPEFLTYFQNEAQLEKSRLLSDRFSAERPKGSFSTLEIQRTEQGDSAMYLCASSLTGQSSYNEQFFGPGTRLTVL.

The gene calls are TRBV19 and TRBJ1-1; D is uncertain. The germline V gene has CDR1 LNHDA and CDR2 SQIVND (reference sequence). CDR3 length: 15 residues. V was cut by 3 bases and J by 0 bases, with 11 bases left in between. Here the CDR3 reads CASSIVGGLNTEAFF. CDR3 bases: TGTGCCAGTAGTATTGTTGGCGGCTTGAACACTGAAGCTTTCTTT.

This clone was seen once. The chain couples TRBV29-1 to TRBJ1-1; D is ambiguous. This CDR3 contains 14 residues. From germline, CDR1 is SQVTM and CDR2 ANQGSEA. V was clipped by 6 bases and J by 1 base, with 15 bases between them. Here the CDR3 DNA reads TGCAGCGTCGTGGACCTTGCGGGGAACACTGAAGCTTTCTTT. Translation gives CSVVDLAGNTEAFF.

The chain recombines TRBV27 with TRBJ2-7; 11 nucleotides line up with TRBD2. J lost 2 bases, V lost 5 bases, and 11 bases had no gene match. The germline CDR1 and CDR2 sequences are MNHEY and SMNVEV (reference sequence). This CDR3 has 17 residues. The CDR3 protein is CASSTSSGTSGTYEQYF. Written as DNA, the CDR3 is TGTGCCAGCAGTACCAGCTCTGGGACTAGCGGCACCTACGAGCAGTACTTC.

This clone is a singleton in its sample. The V call is TRBV5-4, the J call TRBJ2-7; 9 bases agree with TRBD1. After removal of 4 bases from V and 4 bases from J, the junction contained 9 bases not matched to a gene. The CDR3 sequence is 15 residues long. Per the germline V gene, CDR1 is SGHNT and CDR2 is YYREEE (reference sequence). The CDR3 region has the DNA TGTGCCAGCAGCCCCAACAGGGGGCCAGGGTACGAGCAGTACTTC. This sequence encodes CASSPNRGPGYEQYF.

The CDR3 sequence is CASSPLGLASTGELFF. In DNA form, the CDR3 reads TGTGCCAGCAGCCCGCTGGGACTAGCCTCCACCGGGGAGCTGTTTTTT. The chain carries TRBV7-9 and TRBJ2-2; 9 positions match TRBD2. Germline-derived CDR1 and CDR2 are SEHNR and FQNEAQ (reference sequence). The CDR3 consists of 16 residues. The trim removed 5 bases at V and 4 bases at J, leaving 8 bases unmatched. Complete variable domain (other parts from reference TRBV7-9 and TRBJ2-2): DTGVSQNPRHKITKRGQNVTFRCDPISEHNRLYWYRQTLGQGPEFLTYFQNEAQLEKSRLLSDRFSAERPKGSFSTLEIQRTEQGDSAMYLCASSPLGLASTGELFFGEGSRLTVL.

The rearrangement links TRBV11-3 to TRBJ2-3, with D perhaps matching TRBD2 (6 bases). CDR3 length: 13 amino acids. The germline gives CDR1 SGHNT, CDR2 YENEEA. The V gene lost 8 bases and the J gene lost 6 bases, with 15 bases spanning the gap. The DNA for the CDR3 is TGTGCCAGCTCGGTGGGAGGTTGGGATACGCAGTATTTT. Amino acids: CASSVGGWDTQYF.

This chain links TRBV30 with TRBJ1-1, with a tentative D call TRBD1 (5 bases). Germline-derived CDR1 and CDR2 are GTSNPN and SVGIG (reference sequence). The V gene lost 2 bases and the J gene lost 0 bases, with 13 bases spanning the gap. This CDR3 has 15 residues. In DNA form, the CDR3 reads TGTGCCTGGAGTCTGTGGGGGGGACTGAACACTGAAGCTTTCTTT. It encodes CAWSLWGGLNTEAFF.

The rearrangement uses TRBV2 and TRBJ1-6; D is ambiguous. The germline V gene has CDR1 SNHLY and CDR2 FYNNEI. The CDR3 has 12 amino acids. V dropped 7 bases and J dropped 10 bases, with 11 bases sitting between them. The CDR3 spells CASNRLNSPLHF. DNA for the CDR3: TGTGCCAGCAATCGGTTAAACTCACCCCTCCACTTT.

V gene TRBV7-6 combines with J gene TRBJ2-1, with TRBD2 matching 10 bases. J lost 4 bases, V lost 5 bases, and 8 bases had no gene match. CDR3 length equals 16 residues. Germline V gives CDR1 SGHVS, CDR2 FNYEAQ. CDR3 sequence reads: CASSQFSGRNYNEQFF. The CDR3 nucleotides read TGTGCCAGCAGCCAGTTTAGCGGGAGGAATTACAATGAGCAGTTCTTC.

This sequence joins TRBV19 and TRBJ2-7; D perhaps matches TRBD2 (6 bases). Trimming took off 8 bases at V and 6 bases at J, with 17 bases between the two ends. This CDR3 has 13 amino acids. Germline assignment: CDR1 LNHDA and CDR2 SQIVND (reference sequence). The DNA of the CDR3 is TGTGCCAGTCGATCCGGGCCCGGGGGCGAGCAGTACTTC. Encoded protein: CASRSGPGGEQYF.